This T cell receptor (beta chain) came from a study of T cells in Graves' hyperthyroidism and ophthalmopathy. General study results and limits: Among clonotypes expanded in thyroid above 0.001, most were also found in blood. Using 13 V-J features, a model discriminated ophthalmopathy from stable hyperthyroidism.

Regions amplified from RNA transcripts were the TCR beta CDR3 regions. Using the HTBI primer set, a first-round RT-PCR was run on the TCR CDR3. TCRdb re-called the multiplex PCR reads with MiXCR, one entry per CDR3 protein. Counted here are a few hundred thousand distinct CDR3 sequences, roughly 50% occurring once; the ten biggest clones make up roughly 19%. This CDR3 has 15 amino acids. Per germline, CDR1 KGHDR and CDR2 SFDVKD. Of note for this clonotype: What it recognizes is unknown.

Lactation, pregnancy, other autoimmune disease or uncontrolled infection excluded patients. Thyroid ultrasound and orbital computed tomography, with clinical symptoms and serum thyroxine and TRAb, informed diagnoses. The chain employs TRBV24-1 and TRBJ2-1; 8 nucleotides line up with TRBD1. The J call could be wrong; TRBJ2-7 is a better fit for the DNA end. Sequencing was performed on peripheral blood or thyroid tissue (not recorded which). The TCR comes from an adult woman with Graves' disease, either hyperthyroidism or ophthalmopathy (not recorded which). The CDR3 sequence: CATPLGTGTYNEQYF. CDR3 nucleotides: TGTGCCACCCCACTCGGGACAGGTACCTACAATGAGCAGTACTTC.